What follows describes a single T cell receptor (beta chain). This sample was taken from a study of blood T cell repertoires in COVID-19. Study as a whole: Researchers got acute and convalescent COVID-19 samples from the United States, Italy and Spain. PBMCs, B-cell-depleted T cells, or T cells provided the cDNA or gDNA that made up the material.

The germline CDR1 and CDR2 sequences are SGHTA and FQGTGA. This CDR3 is built from 15 residues. The ends lost 2 bases at V and 6 bases at J; junction bases unmatched: 6. The data were produced by immunoSEQ multiplex PCR, yet TCRdb's version contains in-frame clones alone and is incomplete. Of 220,000 or so clones listed, about 81% are singletons. The Seattle patients joined while their infection was active and were tracked longitudinally afterward. J is TRBJ2-1 and V is TRBV7-3; 8 nucleotides match TRBD2. The TCR sequence derives from a woman older than 75 with COVID-19, enrolled during active disease. Material: peripheral blood. The CDR3 bases are TGTGCCAGCAGCTTAGGTAGCGGGACTCCCAATGAGCAGTTCTTC. Residues: CASSLGSGTPNEQFF. Combining the CDR3 with reference TRBV7-3 and TRBJ2-1 gives the whole variable domain GAGVSQTPSNKVTEKGKYVELRCDPISGHTALYWYRQSLGQGPEFLIYFQGTGAADDSGLPNDRFFAVRPEGSVSTLKIQRTERGDSAVYLCASSLGSGTPNEQFFGPGTRLTVL.